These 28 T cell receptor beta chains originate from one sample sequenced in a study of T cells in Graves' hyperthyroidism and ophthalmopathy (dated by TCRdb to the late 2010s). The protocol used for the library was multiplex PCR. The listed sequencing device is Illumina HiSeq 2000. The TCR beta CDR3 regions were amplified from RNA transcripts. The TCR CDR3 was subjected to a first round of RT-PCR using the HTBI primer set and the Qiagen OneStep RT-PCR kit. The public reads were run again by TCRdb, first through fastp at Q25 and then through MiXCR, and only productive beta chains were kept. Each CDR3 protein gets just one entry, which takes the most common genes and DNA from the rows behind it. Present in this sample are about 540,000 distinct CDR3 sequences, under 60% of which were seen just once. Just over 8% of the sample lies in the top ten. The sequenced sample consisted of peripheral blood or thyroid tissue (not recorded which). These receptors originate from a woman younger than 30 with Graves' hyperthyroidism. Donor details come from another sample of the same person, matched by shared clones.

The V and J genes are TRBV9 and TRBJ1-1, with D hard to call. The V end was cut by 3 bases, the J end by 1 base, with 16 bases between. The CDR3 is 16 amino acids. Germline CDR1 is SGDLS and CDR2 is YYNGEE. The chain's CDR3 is CASSARTVGRNTEAFF. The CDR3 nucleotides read TGTGCCAGCAGCGCCCGGACTGTAGGGAGGAACACTGAAGCTTTCTTT. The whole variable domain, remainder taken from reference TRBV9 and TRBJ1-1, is DSGVTQTPKHLITATGQRVTLRCSPRSGDLSVYWYQQSLDQGLQFLIQYYNGEERAKGNILERFSAQQFPDLHSELNLSSLELGDSALYFCASSARTVGRNTEAFFGQGTRLTVV.

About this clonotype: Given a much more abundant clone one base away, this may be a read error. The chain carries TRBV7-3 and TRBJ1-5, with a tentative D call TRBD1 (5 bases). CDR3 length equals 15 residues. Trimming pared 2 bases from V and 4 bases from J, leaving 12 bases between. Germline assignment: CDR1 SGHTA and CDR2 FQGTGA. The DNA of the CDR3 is TGTGCCAGCAGCTTAGGCAGGGCAGCAAATCAGCCCCAGCATTTT. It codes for CASSLGRAANQPQHF. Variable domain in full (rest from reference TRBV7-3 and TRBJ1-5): GAGVSQTPSNKVTEKGKYVELRCDPISGHTALYWYRQSLGQGPEFLIYFQGTGAADDSGLPNDRFFAVRPEGSVSTLKIQRTERGDSAVYLCASSLGRAANQPQHFGDGTRLSIL.

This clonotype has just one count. CDR3 nucleotides: TGCAGTGCCAGTCCCCGGACAGGGAACACTGAAGCTTTCTTT. Its protein product is CSASPRTGNTEAFF. This chain connects TRBV20-1 to TRBJ1-1; TRBD1 agrees at 7 bases. The CDR3 is 14 residues long. V was pared by 6 bases and J by 1 base, with 8 bases of the junction left unmatched. The germline V gene encodes CDR1 DFQATT and CDR2 SNEGSKA (reference sequence).

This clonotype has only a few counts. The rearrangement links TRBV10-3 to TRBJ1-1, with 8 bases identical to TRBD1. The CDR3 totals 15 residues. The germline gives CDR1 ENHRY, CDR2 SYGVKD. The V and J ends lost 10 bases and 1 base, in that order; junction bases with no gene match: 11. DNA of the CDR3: TGTGCCAGCAGCCTCGGACAGGGAACGAACACTGAAGCTTTCTTT. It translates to CASSLGQGTNTEAFF.

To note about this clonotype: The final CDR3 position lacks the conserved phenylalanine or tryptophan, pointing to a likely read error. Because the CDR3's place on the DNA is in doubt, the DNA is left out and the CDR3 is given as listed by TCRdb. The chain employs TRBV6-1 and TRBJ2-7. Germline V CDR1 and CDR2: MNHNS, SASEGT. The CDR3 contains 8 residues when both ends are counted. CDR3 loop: CASSTIVG.

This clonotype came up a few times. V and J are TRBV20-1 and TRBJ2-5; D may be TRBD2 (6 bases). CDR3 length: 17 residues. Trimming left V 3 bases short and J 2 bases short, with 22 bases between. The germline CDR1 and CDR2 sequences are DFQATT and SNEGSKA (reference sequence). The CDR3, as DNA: TGCAGTGCTAGTGGTTATTCGATGCTAGCGAAACAAGAGACCCAGTACTTC. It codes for CSASGYSMLAKQETQYF.

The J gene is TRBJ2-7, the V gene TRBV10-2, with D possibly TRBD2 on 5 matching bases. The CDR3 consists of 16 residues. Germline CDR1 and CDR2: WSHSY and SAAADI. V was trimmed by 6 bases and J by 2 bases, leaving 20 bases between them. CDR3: CASRPLSRADAYEQYF. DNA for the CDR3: TGCGCCAGCAGGCCACTCTCCCGAGCGGACGCCTACGAGCAGTACTTC.

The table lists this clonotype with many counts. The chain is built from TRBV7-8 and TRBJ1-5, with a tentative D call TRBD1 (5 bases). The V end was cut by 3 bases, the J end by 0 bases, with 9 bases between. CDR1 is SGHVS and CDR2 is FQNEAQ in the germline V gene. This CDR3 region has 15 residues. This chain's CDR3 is CASSLTENSNQPQHF. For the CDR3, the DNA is TGTGCCAGCAGCTTGACAGAAAATAGCAATCAGCCCCAGCATTTT.

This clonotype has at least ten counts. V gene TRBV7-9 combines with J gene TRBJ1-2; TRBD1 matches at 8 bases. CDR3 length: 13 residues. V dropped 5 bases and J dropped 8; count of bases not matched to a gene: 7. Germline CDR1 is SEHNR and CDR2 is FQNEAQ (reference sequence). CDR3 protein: CASSPTGDGGYTF. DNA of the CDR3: TGTGCCAGCAGCCCGACAGGGGATGGAGGCTACACCTTC.

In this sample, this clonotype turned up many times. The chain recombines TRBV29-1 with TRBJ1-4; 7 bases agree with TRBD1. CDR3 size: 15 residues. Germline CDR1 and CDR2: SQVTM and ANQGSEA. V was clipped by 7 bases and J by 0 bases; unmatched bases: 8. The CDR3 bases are TGCAGCGCCAGGACAGGAGCTACAACTAATGAAAAACTGTTTTTT. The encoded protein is CSARTGATTNEKLFF.

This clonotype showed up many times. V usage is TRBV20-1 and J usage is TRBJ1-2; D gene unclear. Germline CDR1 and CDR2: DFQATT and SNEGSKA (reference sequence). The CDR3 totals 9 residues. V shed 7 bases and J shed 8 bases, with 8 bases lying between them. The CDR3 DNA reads TGCAGTGTCGTCGGGGGCTACACCTTC. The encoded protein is CSVVGGYTF.

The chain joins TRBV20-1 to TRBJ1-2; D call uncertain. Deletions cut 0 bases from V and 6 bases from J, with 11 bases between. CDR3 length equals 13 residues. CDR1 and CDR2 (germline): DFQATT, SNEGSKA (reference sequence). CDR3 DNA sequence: TGCAGTGCTAGAGATTTGAAGGGTAATGGCTACACCTTC. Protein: CSARDLKGNGYTF.

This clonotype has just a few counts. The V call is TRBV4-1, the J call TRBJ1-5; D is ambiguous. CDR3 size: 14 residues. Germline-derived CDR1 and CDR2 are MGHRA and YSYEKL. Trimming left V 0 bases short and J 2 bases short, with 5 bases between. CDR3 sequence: CASSQEAGNQPQHF. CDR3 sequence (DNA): TGCGCCAGCAGCCAAGAGGCAGGCAATCAGCCCCAGCATTTT.

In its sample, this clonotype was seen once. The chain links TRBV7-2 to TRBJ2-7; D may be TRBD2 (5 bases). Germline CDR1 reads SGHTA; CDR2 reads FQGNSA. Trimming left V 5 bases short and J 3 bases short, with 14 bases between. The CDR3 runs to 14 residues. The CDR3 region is CASSQDTGNYEQYF. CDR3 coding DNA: TGTGCCAGCAGCCAAGATACCGGGAACTACGAGCAGTACTTC.

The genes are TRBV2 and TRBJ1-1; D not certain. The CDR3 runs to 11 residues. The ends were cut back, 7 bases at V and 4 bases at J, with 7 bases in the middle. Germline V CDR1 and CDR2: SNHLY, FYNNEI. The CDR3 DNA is TGTGCCAGCATACGTGGCACTGAAGCTTTCTTT. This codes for CASIRGTEAFF.

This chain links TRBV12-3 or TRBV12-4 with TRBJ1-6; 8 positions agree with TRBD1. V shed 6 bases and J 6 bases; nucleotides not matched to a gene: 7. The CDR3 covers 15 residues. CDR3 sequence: CASRRQDRVNSPLHF. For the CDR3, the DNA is TGTGCCAGCAGACGCCAGGACAGGGTTAATTCACCCCTCCACTTT.

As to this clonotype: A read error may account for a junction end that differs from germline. The CDR3 nucleotides are TGTGCCAGCAGTTTGGGTCCGGAAGACTACAAGCAGTACTTC. Its translation is CASSLGPEDYKQYF. This chain connects TRBV12-3 or TRBV12-4 to TRBJ2-7; tentative D call: TRBD2 (5 bases). The CDR3 runs 14 residues.

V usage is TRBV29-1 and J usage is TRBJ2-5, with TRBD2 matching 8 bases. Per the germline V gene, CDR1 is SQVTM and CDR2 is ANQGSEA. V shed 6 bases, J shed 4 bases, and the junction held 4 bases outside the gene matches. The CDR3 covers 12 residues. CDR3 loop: CSVGGGAETQYF. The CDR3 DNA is TGCAGCGTCGGGGGGGGCGCAGAGACCCAGTACTTC.

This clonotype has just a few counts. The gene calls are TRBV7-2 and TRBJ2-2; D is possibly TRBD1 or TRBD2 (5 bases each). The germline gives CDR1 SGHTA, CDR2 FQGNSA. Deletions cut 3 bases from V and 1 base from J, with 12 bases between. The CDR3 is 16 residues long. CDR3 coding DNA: TGTGCCAGCAGCTTGGAGGCAGGGATGAACACCGGGGAGCTGTTTTTT. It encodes CASSLEAGMNTGELFF.

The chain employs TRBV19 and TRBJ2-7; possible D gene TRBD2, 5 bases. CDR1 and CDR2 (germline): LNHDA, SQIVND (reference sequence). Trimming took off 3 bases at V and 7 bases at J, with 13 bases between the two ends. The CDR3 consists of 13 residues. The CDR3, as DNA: TGTGCCAGTAGTATTCCGGGCAGAGGGGAGCAGTACTTC. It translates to CASSIPGRGEQYF.

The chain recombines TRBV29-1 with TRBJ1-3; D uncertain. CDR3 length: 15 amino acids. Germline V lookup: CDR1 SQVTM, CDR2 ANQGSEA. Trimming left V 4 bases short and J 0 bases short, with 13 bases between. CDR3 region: CSVVGRLISGNTIYF. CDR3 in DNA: TGCAGCGTTGTCGGTCGGCTGATCTCTGGAAACACCATATATTTT.

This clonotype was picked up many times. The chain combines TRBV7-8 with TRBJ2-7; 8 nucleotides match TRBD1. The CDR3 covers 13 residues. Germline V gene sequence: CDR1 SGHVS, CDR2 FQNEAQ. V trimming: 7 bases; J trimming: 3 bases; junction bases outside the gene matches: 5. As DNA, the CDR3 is TGTGCCAGCAAGGACAGGGCAGGCTACGAGCAGTACTTC. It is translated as CASKDRAGYEQYF.

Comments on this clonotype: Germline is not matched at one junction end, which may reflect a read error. As DNA, the CDR3 is TGTGCCAGCAGCCCCGGGAATACAGGGGCCTACGTCCTGACTTTC. This encodes CASSPGNTGAYVLTF. V is TRBV7-8 and J is TRBJ2-6; 7 bases fit TRBD1. CDR1 SGHVS and CDR2 FQNEAQ come from the germline V gene. The CDR3 is 15 amino acids.

The CDR3 nucleotides are TGTGCCAGCAGCCAAGGGGACAGGGGTGTCTCACCCCTCCACTTT. As protein: CASSQGDRGVSPLHF. The V gene is TRBV2, the J gene TRBJ1-6; 10 bases align to TRBD1. Germline V lookup: CDR1 SNHLY, CDR2 FYNNEI. With V trimmed by 6 bases and J by 10 bases, 9 bases remained unmatched. This CDR3 has 15 residues. The full variable domain, rest sourced from reference TRBV2 and TRBJ1-6, is EPEVTQTPSHQVTQMGQEVILRCVPISNHLYFYWYRQILGQKVEFLVSFYNNEISEKSEIFDDQFSVERPDGSNFTLKIRSTKLEDSAMYFCASSQGDRGVSPLHFGNGTRLTVT.

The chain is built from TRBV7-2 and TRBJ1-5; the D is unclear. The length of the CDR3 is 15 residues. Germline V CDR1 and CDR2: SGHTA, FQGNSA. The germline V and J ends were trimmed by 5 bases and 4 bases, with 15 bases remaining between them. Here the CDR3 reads CASSPAPRPNQPQHF. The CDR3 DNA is TGTGCCAGCAGCCCCGCCCCTAGGCCTAATCAGCCCCAGCATTTT. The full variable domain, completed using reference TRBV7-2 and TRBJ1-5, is GAGVSQSPSNKVTEKGKDVELRCDPISGHTALYWYRQSLGQGLEFLIYFQGNSAPDKSGLPSDRFSAERTGGSVSTLTIQRTQQEDSAVYLCASSPAPRPNQPQHFGDGTRLSIL.

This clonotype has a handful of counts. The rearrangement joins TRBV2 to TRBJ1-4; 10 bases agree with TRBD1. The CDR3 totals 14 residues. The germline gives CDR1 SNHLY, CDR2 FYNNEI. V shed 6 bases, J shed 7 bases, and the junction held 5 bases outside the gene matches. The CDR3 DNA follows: TGTGCCAGCAGGGGACAGGGGTTGGGTGAAAAACTGTTTTTT. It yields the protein CASRGQGLGEKLFF. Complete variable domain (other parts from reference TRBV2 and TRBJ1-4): EPEVTQTPSHQVTQMGQEVILRCVPISNHLYFYWYRQILGQKVEFLVSFYNNEISEKSEIFDDQFSVERPDGSNFTLKIRSTKLEDSAMYFCASRGQGLGEKLFFGSGTQLSVL.

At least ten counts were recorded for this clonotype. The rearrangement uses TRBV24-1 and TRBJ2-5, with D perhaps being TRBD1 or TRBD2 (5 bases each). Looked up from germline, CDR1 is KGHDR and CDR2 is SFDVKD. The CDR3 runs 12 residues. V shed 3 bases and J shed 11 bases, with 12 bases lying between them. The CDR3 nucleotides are TGTGCCACCAGTGATGGGACGTCCTCTCAGTACTTC. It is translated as CATSDGTSSQYF.

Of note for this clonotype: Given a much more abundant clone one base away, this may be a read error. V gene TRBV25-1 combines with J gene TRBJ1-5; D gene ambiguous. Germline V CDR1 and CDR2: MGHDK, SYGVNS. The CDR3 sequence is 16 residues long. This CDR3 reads CASSELAGYSNQLQHF. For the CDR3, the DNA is TGTGCCAGCAGTGAATTGGCGGGATATAGCAATCAGCTCCAGCATTTT.